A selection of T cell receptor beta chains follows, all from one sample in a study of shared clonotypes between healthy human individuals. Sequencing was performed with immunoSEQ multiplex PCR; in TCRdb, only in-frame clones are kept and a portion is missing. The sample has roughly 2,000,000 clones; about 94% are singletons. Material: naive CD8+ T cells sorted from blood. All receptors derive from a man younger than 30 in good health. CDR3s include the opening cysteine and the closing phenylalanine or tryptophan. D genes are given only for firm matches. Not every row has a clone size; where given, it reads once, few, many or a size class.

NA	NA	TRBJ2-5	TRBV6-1	TGTGCCAGCAGTGAAGCGCTGGCTAGAGGAGAGACCCAGTACTTC	CASSEALARGETQYF
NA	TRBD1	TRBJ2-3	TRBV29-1	TGCAGCGTTGAAGGCCAGGGGGCAGTGGATACGCAGTATTTT	CSVEGQGAVDTQYF
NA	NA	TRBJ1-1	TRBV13	TGTGCCAGCAGCTTAGATTTAGCCGGGACAGAAGCTTTCTTT	CASSLDLAGTEAFF
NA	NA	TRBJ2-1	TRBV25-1	TGTGCCAGCAGTGAATCACCCCGTCATGAGCAGTTCTTC	CASSESPRHEQFF
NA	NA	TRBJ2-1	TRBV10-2	TGCGCCAGCAGTGAGTCGGCGAACCCTTACAATGAGCAGTTCTTC	CASSESANPYNEQFF
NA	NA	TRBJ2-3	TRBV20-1	TGCAGTGCTAGAATTATAGATACGCAGTATTTT	CSARIIDTQYF
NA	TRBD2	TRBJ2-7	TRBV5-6	TGTGCCAGCAGCTTATGGACTAGCGGGAGTTACGCCTACGAGCAGTACTTC	CASSLWTSGSYAYEQYF
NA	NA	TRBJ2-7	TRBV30	TGTGCCTGGAGTGTTGCTTTTACTAGCGAGCAGTACTTC	CAWSVAFTSEQYF
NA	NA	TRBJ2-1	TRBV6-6	TGTGCCAGCAGCGAGGGTCCCCTAAATGAGCAGTTCTTC	CASSEGPLNEQFF
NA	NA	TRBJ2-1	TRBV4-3	TGCGCCAGCAGCCATGAACAGGGTCATGAGCAGTTCTTC	CASSHEQGHEQFF
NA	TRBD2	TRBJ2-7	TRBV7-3	TGTGCCAGCAGCGAGCTAGCGGGGGGGCCTTACGAGCAGTACTTC	CASSELAGGPYEQYF
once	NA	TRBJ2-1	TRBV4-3	TGCGCCAGCAGCCCTAGCGACGCCTCCTACAATGAGCAGTTCTTC	CASSPSDASYNEQFF
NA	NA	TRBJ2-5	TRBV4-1	TGCGCCAGCAGCCAAGGATCCAAGGCAGACCCTTACTTC	CASSQGSKADPYF
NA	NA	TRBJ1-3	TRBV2	TGTGCCAGCAGTGCCGGGACACTCTCTGGAAACACCATATATTTT	CASSAGTLSGNTIYF
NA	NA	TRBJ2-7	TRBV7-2	TGTGCCAGCAGCTCGAACCGGGACACGAACTACGAGCAGTACTTC	CASSSNRDTNYEQYF
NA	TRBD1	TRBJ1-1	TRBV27	TGTGCCAGCAGTTTGCTGGGACAGTTGAACACTGAAGCTTTCTTT	CASSLLGQLNTEAFF
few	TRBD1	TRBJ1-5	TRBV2	TGTGCCAGCAGAGGACAGGGTGATCAGCCCCAGCATTTT	CASRGQGDQPQHF
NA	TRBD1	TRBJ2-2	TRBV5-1	TGCGCCAGCAGCTTCAGGGGGCTCCCGAACACCGGGGAGCTGTTTTTT	CASSFRGLPNTGELFF
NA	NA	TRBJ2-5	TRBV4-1	TGCGCCAGCAGCCAAGAAAGAGGCAGTTCCCAAGAGACCCAGTACTTC	CASSQERGSSQETQYF
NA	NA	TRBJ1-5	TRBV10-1	TGCGCCAGCAGCGCTCCGGGACACGTATTAGATCAGCCCCAGCATTTT	CASSAPGHVLDQPQHF
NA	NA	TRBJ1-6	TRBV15	TGTGCCACCAGCAGAGTTGGGGAATTAAATTCACCCCTCCACTTT	CATSRVGELNSPLHF
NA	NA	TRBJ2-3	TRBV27	TGTGCCAGCAGTCCCTTCCCCCACCAGACCTACACAGATACGCAGTATTTT	CASSPFPHQTYTDTQYF
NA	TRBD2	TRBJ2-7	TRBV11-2	TGTGCCAGCAGCCGTAGCGGGGACTACGAGCAGTACTTC	CASSRSGDYEQYF
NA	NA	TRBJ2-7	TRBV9	TGTGCCAGCAGCGTCGGAGACGGAACCTACGAGCAGTACTTC	CASSVGDGTYEQYF
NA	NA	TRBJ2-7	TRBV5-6	TGTGCCAGCAGCTTAGGGGCCGGCGAGCAGTACTTC	CASSLGAGEQYF
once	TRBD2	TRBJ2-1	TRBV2	TGTGCCAGCACCCCGACTAGCGGGTACTACAATGAGCAGTTCTTC	CASTPTSGYYNEQFF
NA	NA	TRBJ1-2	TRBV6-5	TGTGCCAGCAGTTACGCTTCCCCTAACTATGGCTACACCTTC	CASSYASPNYGYTF
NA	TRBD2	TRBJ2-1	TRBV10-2	TGCGCCAGCTCTAGCGGAATCAGCTCCTACAATGAGCAGTTCTTC	CASSSGISSYNEQFF
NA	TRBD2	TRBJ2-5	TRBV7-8	TGTGCCAGCTGGGGAGGGACCAACCAAGAGACCCAGTACTTC	CASWGGTNQETQYF
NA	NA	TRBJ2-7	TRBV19	TGTGCCAGTAGTATAGGGCCAGGGTCCTACGAGCAGTACTTC	CASSIGPGSYEQYF
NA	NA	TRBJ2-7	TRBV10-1	TGCGCCAGCAGTGAGTACCCTCCGGACGAGCAGTACTTC	CASSEYPPDEQYF
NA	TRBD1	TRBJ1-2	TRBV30	TGTGCCTGCACTCTGGACAGGGGGCTTGGCTACACCTTC	CACTLDRGLGYTF
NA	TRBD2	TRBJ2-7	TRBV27	TGTGCCAGCAGTTTAAACCCCCGTGAGCGGGACCCCAACGAGCAGTACTTC	CASSLNPRERDPNEQYF